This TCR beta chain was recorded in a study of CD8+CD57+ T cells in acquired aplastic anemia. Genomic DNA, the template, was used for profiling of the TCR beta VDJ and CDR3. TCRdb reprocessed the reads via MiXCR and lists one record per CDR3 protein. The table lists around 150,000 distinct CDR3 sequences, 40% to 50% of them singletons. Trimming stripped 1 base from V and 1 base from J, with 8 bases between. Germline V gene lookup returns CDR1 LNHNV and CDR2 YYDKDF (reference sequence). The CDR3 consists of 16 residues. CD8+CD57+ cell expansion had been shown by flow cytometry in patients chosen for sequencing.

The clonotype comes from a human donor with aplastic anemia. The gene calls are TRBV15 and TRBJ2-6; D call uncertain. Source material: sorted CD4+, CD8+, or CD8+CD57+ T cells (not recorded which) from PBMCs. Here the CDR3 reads CATSRGTASGANVLTF. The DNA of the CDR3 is TGTGCCACCAGCAGAGGGACCGCTTCTGGGGCCAACGTCCTGACTTTC.